Listed here is a single TCR beta chain. This record comes from a study of blood T cells in healthy people across ages. A second roughly 6 to 12 cycle PCR used barcoded and J-beta primers. TCRdb used MiXCR to reprocess the 5' RACE reads, holding one entry per CDR3 protein. Of around 1.1 million distinct CDR3 sequences in the sample, around two fifths were seen once. This receptor was identified in a man younger than 35 in good health. The specimen was blood.

The DNA of the CDR3 is TGCGCCAGCAGCTTGGCCTACAGCTCTGAAGCTTTCTTT. Amino acids: CASSLAYSSEAFF. The V gene is TRBV5-1, the J gene TRBJ1-1, with no clear D. This CDR3 contains 13 residues. CDR1 and CDR2 (germline): SGHRS, YFSETQ. V lost 0 bases, J lost 6 bases, and 9 bases lay in between.